Detailed here is one T cell receptor (beta chain). This record belongs to a study of glioma-infiltrating T cells after dendritic cell vaccination. Time point specified: after dendritic cell vaccination, including at tumor progression/relapse. Isocitrate dehydrogenase mutation was absent in all glioblastoma patients. This CDR3 comprises 14 residues. From germline, CDR1 is SGHRS and CDR2 YFSETQ. J gave up 6 bases and V 4 bases, and 6 bases lay outside the gene matches. The PCR used 60 V beta and 13 J beta primers. The repertoire was sequenced with immunoSEQ multiplex PCR; TCRdb's copy has only in-frame clones and lacks some. The table lists 85,000 to 100,000 clones, approximately 84% of them singletons.

V and J are TRBV5-1 and TRBJ2-7; 11 nucleotides match TRBD1. This sequence originates from a human donor with glioblastoma. The sequences come from blood, collected after dendritic cell vaccination. Written as DNA, the CDR3 is TGCGCCAGCAGCGCGCCGGGACAGGGGGGCGAGCAGTACTTC. Its protein is CASSAPGQGGEQYF. Looking up the rest from reference TRBV5-1 and TRBJ2-7 gives the full variable domain: KAGVTQTPRYLIKTRGQQVTLSCSPISGHRSVSWYQQTPGQGLQFLFEYFSETQRNKGNFPGRFSGRQFSNSRSEMNVSTLELGDSALYLCASSAPGQGGEQYFGPGTRLTVT.